Listed below are T cell receptor beta chains from one sample, sequenced in a study of T cells after posttransplantation cyclophosphamide. Clones were sequenced by immunoSEQ multiplex PCR, and TCRdb holds only the in-frame ones, with some missing. The profile shows tens of thousands of clones, around 84% of them singletons. Specimen: PBMCs. Receptor source: a man under 40 with a blood cancer, CMV-positive, and with a related stem cell donor. CDR3s include the opening cysteine and the closing phenylalanine or tryptophan. A D gene is named only where the DNA matches it firmly. Some rows have no size entry. The others give once, few or many, or a class for an expanded clone.

v_gene	abundance	j_gene	d_gene	len	CDR3aa	CDR3nt
TRBV5-1	once	TRBJ1-2	.	14	CASARDNPLYGYTF	TGCGCCAGCGCCCGGGACAACCCTCTCTATGGCTACACCTTC
TRBV9	once	TRBJ1-2	.	15	CASSVADMGGYGYTF	TGTGCCAGCAGCGTAGCTGATATGGGGGGGTATGGCTACACCTTC
TRBV6-1	.	TRBJ1-2	TRBD1	12	CASSTGGYGYTF	TGTGCCAGCAGTACAGGGGGCTATGGCTACACCTTC
TRBV19	.	TRBJ1-1	.	15	CASSTQDSWSTEAFF	TGTGCCAGTAGTACACAGGACAGCTGGAGCACTGAAGCTTTCTTT
TRBV5-4	once	TRBJ2-1	.	14	CASSLRSSYNEQFF	TGTGCCAGCAGCCTACGGAGCTCCTACAATGAGCAGTTCTTC
TRBV7-9	.	TRBJ2-7	.	18	CASSPPFSSGAPRDEQYF	TGTGCCAGCAGCCCGCCCTTCTCTTCAGGGGCCCCTAGGGACGAGCAGTACTTC
TRBV9	.	TRBJ2-7	TRBD2	14	CASSVGSGSHEQYF	TGTGCCAGCAGCGTAGGGAGCGGGAGCCACGAGCAGTACTTC
TRBV5-4	.	TRBJ2-1	TRBD2	15	CASSLTSESRNEQFF	TGTGCCAGCAGCTTGACTAGCGAGAGCCGAAATGAGCAGTTCTTC
TRBV7-2	.	TRBJ2-7	TRBD2	15	CASSLVTAGVGKQYF	TGTGCCAGCAGCTTAGTTACTGCGGGAGTGGGCAAGCAGTACTTC
TRBV6-5	.	TRBJ1-2	.	14	CASSYGDSNYGYTF	TGTGCCAGCAGTTATGGGGACTCTAACTATGGCTACACCTTC
TRBV5-6	.	TRBJ2-3	TRBD2	16	CASSTRTSGSTDTQYF	TGTGCCAGCAGCACCCGGACTAGCGGAAGCACAGATACGCAGTATTTT
TRBV13	.	TRBJ2-1	TRBD2	19	CASSRTGLAGPSSYNEQFF	TGTGCCAGCAGCCGAACGGGACTAGCGGGACCGAGCTCCTACAATGAGCAGTTCTTC
TRBV19	.	TRBJ1-1	.	12	CASTFRGAEAFF	TGTGCCAGTACCTTTCGCGGTGCTGAAGCTTTCTTT
TRBV28	.	TRBJ2-7	.	15	CASSSSHSWSYEQYF	TGTGCCAGCAGTTCTTCCCACAGTTGGTCCTACGAGCAGTACTTC
TRBV4-2	once	TRBJ1-1	TRBD1	14	CASRSQGGYTEAFF	TGTGCCAGCAGATCACAGGGGGGGTACACTGAAGCTTTCTTT
TRBV6-5	.	TRBJ2-7	.	16	CASSYDRGHSSYEQYF	TGTGCCAGCAGTTATGATAGGGGCCACAGCTCCTACGAGCAGTACTTC
TRBV7-8	.	TRBJ2-7	TRBD2	16	CASSQGLAGDHYEQYF	TGTGCCAGCTCCCAGGGACTAGCGGGAGATCACTACGAGCAGTACTTC
TRBV7-2	.	TRBJ2-5	.	13	CASSLRQIETQYF	TGTGCCAGCAGCTTACGACAGATCGAGACCCAGTACTTC
TRBV5-1	.	TRBJ1-4	.	18	CASSLALVGGAANEKLFF	TGCGCCAGCAGCTTGGCCTTGGTTGGGGGGGCGGCTAATGAAAAACTGTTTTTT
TRBV7-2	few	TRBJ2-7	.	13	CASSFPGTYEQYF	TGTGCCAGCAGCTTCCCAGGGACCTACGAGCAGTACTTC
TRBV4-1	.	TRBJ2-5	TRBD2	16	CASRSTSGSRGETQYF	TGCGCCAGCAGATCGACTAGCGGATCCCGTGGGGAGACCCAGTACTTC
TRBV7-9	.	TRBJ2-1	.	14	CASSLVSGTYEQFF	TGTGCCAGCAGCTTAGTCTCCGGGACATATGAGCAGTTCTTC